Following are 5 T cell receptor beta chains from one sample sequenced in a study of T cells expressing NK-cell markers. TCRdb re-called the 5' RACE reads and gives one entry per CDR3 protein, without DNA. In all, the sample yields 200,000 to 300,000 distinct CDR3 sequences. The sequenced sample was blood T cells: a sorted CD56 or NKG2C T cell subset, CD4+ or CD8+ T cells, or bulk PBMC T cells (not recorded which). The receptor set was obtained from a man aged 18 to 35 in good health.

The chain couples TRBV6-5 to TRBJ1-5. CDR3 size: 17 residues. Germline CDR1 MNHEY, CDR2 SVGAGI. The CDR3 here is CASSYSPPGLSNQPQHF.

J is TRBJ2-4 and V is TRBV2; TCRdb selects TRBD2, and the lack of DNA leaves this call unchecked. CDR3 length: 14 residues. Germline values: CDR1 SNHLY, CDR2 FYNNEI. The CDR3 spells CASIKAGAGHIQYF.

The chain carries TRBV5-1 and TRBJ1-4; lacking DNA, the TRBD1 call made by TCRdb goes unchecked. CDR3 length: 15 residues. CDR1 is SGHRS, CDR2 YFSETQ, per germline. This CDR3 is CASSKTGATNEKLFF.

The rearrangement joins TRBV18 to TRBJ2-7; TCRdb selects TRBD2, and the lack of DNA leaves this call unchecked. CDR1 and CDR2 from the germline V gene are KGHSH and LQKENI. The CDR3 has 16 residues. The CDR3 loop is CASSPRTSGSTVEQYF.

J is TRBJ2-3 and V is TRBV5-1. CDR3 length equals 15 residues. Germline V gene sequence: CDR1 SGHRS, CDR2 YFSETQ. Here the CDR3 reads CASRDGSPSTDTQYF.